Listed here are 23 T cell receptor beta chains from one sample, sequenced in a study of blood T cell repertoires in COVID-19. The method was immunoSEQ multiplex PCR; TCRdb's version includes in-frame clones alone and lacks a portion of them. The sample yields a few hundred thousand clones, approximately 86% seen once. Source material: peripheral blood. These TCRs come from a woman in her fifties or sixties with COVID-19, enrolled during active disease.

The CDR3 reads CASSQDQRQGYGYTF. Here the CDR3 DNA reads TGTGCCAGCAGCCAAGATCAACGACAGGGCTATGGCTACACCTTC. The chain joins TRBV3-1 (or the pseudogene TRBV3-2) to TRBJ1-2, with 7 bases lining up with TRBD1. V shed 0 bases and J 4 bases; nucleotides not matched to a gene: 5. The CDR3 is 15 residues long. CDR1 and CDR2 (germline): LGHDT, YNNKEL (reference sequence).

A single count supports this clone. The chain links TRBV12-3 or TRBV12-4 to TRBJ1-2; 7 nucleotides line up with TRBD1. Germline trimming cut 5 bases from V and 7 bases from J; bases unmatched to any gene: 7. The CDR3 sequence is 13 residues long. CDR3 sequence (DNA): TGTGCCAGCAGTCTGGGACAGTCCCTTGGCTACACCTTC. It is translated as CASSLGQSLGYTF.

The CDR3 reads CAWSDNSQRANYGYTF. The CDR3 DNA reads TGTGCCTGGAGTGATAACAGTCAGAGAGCTAACTATGGCTACACCTTC. The chain combines TRBV30 with TRBJ1-2; D not resolved. The CDR3 totals 16 residues. V lost 1 base and J lost 0, with 15 bases in between. CDR1 GTSNPN and CDR2 SVGIG come from the germline V gene (reference sequence).

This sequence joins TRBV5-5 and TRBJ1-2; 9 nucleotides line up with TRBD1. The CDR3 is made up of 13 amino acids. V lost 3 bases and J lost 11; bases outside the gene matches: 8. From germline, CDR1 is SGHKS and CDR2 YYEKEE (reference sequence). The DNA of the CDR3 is TGTGCCAGCAGCTCGGACAGGGGAAGAGGGTACACCTTC. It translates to CASSSDRGRGYTF.

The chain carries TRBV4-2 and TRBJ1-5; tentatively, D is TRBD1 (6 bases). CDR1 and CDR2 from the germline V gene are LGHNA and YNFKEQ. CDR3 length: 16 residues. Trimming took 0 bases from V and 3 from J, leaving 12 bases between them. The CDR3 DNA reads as TGTGCCAGCAGCCAAGACTGGGGGCAGGACAATCAGCCCCAGCATTTT. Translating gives CASSQDWGQDNQPQHF.

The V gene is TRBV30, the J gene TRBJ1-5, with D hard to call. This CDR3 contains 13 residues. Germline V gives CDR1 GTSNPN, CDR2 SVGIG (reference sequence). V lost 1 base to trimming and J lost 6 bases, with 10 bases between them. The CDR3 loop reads CAWSGAFFQPQHF. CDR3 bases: TGTGCCTGGAGTGGAGCATTTTTTCAGCCCCAGCATTTT.

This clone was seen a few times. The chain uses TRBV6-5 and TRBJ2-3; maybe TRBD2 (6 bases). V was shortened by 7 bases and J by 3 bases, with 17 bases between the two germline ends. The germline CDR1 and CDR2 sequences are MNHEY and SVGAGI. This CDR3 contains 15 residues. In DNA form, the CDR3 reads TGTGCCAGCACCCCGGGAGTGGTAGAAACAGATACGCAGTATTTT. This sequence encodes CASTPGVVETDTQYF.

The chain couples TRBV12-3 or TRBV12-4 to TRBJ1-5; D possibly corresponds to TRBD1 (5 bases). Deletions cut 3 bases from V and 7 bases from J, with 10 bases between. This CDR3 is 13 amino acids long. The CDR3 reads CASSFRATQPQHF. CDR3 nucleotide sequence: TGTGCCAGCAGTTTCAGGGCTACCCAGCCCCAGCATTTT.

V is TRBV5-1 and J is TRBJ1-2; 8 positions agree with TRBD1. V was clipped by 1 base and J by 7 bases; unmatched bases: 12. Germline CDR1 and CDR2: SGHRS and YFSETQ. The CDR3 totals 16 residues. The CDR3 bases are TGCGCCAGCAGCTTGAGGGGCACAGGGGGAGTGAGTGGCTACACCTTC. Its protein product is CASSLRGTGGVSGYTF.

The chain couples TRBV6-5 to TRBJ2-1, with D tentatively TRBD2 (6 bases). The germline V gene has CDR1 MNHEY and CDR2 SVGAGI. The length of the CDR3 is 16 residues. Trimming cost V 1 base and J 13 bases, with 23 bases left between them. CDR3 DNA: TGTGCCAGCAGTTACTTCCAAGGGGACTCTGGAATTTCTCAGTTCTTC. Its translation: CASSYFQGDSGISQFF.

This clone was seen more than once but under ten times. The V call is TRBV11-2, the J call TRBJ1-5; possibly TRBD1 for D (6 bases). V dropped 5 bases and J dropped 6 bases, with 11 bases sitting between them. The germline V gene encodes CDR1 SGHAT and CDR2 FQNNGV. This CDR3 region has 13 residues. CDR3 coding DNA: TGTGCCAGCAGCATACAGGGTAGTCAGCCCCAGCATTTT. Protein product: CASSIQGSQPQHF.

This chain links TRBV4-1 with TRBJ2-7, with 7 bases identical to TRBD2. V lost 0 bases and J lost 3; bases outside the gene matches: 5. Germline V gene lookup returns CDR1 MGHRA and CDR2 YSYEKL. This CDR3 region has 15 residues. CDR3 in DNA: TGCGCCAGCAGCCAAGATTCGAGGGACTACTACGAGCAGTACTTC. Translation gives CASSQDSRDYYEQYF.

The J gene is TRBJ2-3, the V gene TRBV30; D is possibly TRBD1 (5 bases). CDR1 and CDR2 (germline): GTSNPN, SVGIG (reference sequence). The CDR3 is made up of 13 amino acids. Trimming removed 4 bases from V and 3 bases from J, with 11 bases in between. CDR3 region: CAWTPGWTDTQYF. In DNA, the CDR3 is TGTGCCTGGACGCCAGGGTGGACAGATACGCAGTATTTT.

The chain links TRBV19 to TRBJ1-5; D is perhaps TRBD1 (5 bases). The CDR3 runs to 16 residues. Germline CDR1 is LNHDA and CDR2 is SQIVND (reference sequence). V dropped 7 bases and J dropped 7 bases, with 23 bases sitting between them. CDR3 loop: CASTPPAQGSGQPQHF. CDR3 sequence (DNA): TGTGCCAGTACTCCTCCTGCCCAGGGTTCAGGGCAGCCCCAGCATTTT.

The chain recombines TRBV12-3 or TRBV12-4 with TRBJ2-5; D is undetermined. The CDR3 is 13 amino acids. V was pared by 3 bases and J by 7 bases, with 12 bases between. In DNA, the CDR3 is TGTGCCAGCAGTTTTGGAGACTTCGGGACCCAGTACTTC. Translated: CASSFGDFGTQYF.

CDR3: CASNGLGTDRYSNQPQHF. CDR3 bases: TGTGCCAGTAACGGCCTCGGGACAGACCGTTATAGCAATCAGCCCCAGCATTTT. The chain joins TRBV19 to TRBJ1-5, with TRBD1 matching 7 bases. After removal of 7 bases from V and 0 bases from J, the junction contained 15 bases not matched to a gene. The germline CDR1 and CDR2 sequences are LNHDA and SQIVND (reference sequence). The CDR3 contains 18 residues.

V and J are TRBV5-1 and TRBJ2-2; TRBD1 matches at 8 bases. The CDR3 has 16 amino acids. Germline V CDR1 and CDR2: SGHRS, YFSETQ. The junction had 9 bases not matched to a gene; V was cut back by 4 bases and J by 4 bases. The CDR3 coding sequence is TGCGCCAGCAGCCCACACCGGGACAGGTCCACCGGGGAGCTGTTTTTT. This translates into CASSPHRDRSTGELFF.

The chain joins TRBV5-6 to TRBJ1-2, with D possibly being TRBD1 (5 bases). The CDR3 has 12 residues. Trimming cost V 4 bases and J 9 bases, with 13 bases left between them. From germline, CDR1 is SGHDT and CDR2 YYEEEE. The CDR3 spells CASSVTGIRYTF. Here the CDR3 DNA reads TGTGCCAGCAGCGTCACAGGTATACGCTACACCTTC.

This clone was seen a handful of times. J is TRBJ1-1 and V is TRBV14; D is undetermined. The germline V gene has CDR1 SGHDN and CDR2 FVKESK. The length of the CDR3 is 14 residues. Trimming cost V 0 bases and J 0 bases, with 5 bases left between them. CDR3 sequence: CASSQDQMNTEAFF. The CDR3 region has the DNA TGTGCCAGCAGCCAAGATCAGATGAACACTGAAGCTTTCTTT.

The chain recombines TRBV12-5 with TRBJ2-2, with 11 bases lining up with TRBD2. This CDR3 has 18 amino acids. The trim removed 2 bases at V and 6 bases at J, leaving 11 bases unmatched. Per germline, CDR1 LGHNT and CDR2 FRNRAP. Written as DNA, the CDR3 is TGTGCTAGTGGTTTGAATGTCCTTAGCGGGGGGGCCTCCGGGGAGCTGTTTTTT. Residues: CASGLNVLSGGASGELFF.

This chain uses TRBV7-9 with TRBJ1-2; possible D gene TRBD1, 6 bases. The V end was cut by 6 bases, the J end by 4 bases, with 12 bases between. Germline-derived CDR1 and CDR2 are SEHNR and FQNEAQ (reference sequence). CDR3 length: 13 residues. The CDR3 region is CASRSEGGYGYTF. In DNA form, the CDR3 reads TGTGCCAGCAGGTCAGAAGGGGGCTATGGCTACACCTTC.

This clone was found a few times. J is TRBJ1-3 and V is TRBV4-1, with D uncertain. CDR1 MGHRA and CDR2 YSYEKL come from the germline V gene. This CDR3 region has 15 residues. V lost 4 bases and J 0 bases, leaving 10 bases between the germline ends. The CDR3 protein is CASSPPVSSGNTIYF. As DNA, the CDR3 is TGCGCCAGCAGCCCCCCGGTGAGCTCTGGAAACACCATATATTTT.

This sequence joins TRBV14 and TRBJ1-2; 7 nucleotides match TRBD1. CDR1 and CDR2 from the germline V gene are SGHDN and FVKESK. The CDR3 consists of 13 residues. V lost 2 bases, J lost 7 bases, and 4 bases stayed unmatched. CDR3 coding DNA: TGTGCCAGCAGCCAATTTCGACAGGGTGGCTACACCTTC. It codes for CASSQFRQGGYTF.